This T cell receptor (beta chain) was obtained from a study of CD8+ T cells in alopecia areata. Across the study: Among treated patients, severity was scored by affected scalp area percentage.

Germline trimming cut 1 base from V and 4 bases from J; bases unmatched to any gene: 12. Looked up from germline, CDR1 is SQVTM and CDR2 is ANQGSEA. The CDR3 length is 17 residues. Study-wide points: Expanded CD8+ clones among the top 100, as well as scalp clonality, were significantly decreased by tofacitinib. Many of the expanded lesional clones endured in scalp and blood while on tofacitinib.

Details on this clone: What it binds is not known.

Reverse transcription of extracted RNA yielded cDNA, which provided the sequencing template. Sequencing used immunoSEQ multiplex PCR; TCRdb keeps in-frame clones, though not all of them. The repertoire has about 190,000 clones, about three fifths of them found once; the top ten carry approximately 0.63%. As for treatment: oral pan-JAK inhibitor, 5-10 mg twice daily. Peripheral blood, together with lesional scalp punch biopsies, was collected from alopecia areata patients. The sequencing used CD4+ T cells sorted from blood, collected at week 4, from a patient treated with tofacitinib. The receptor was isolated from a human donor with alopecia areata. V usage is TRBV29-1 and J usage is TRBJ2-3, with 9 nucleotides matching TRBD2. CDR3 residues: CSVEARAGGLYADTQYF. CDR3 coding DNA: TGCAGCGTTGAAGCTCGGGCGGGAGGGCTTTACGCAGATACGCAGTATTTT.